These 26 T cell receptor beta chains originate from one sample sequenced in a study of CXCR3-negative and CXCR3-positive naive CD8 T cells (dated by TCRdb to the late 2010s). The sequencer listed for this sample is NextSeq 550. The Human TCR Profiling Kit (MiLaboratory) was used to make UMI-labeled 5' RACE TRB cDNA libraries. Through TCRdb reprocessing, the reads give one entry per CDR3 protein sequence; DNA is omitted. The sample's own table lists over 20,000 distinct CDR3 sequences. Of the sample, more than 15% is held by the ten largest clones. The sequenced sample consisted of memory CD8+ T cells from blood. What the cell subset or site label conveys for this sample: conventional CD8+ memory T cells (TMEM), sorted as controls. All receptors come from a human donor in good health. Some clones in this sample may be carry-over from other donors' samples.

The chain combines TRBV19 with TRBJ2-4. Germline V gene lookup returns CDR1 LNHDA and CDR2 SQIVND (reference sequence). This CDR3 has 14 amino acids. The CDR3 protein is CASSASNRRNIQYF.

The chain uses TRBV7-9 and TRBJ2-3; TCRdb proposes TRBD2, but this gene call is untestable without DNA. This CDR3 is 16 amino acids long. From germline, CDR1 is SEHNR and CDR2 FQNEAQ (reference sequence). CDR3 sequence: CASSLPTSGETDTQYF.

The chain combines TRBV14 with TRBJ2-5. Germline V gives CDR1 SGHDN, CDR2 FVKESK. This CDR3 contains 13 residues. CDR3 in amino acids: CASSQYVWETQYF.

The chain combines TRBV20-1 with TRBJ1-1; TCRdb indicates TRBD1, and absent DNA this call remains unverified. Per germline, CDR1 DFQATT and CDR2 SNEGSKA (reference sequence). The CDR3 covers 13 residues. The CDR3: CSARPPGVTEAFF.

The rearrangement uses TRBV6-2 or TRBV6-3 and TRBJ2-7; the TCRdb call, TRBD1, lacks DNA for checking. CDR1 and CDR2 (germline): MNHEY, SVGEGT. The CDR3 sequence is 12 residues long. Here the CDR3 reads CASGGQGYEQYF.

The chain uses TRBV7-8 and TRBJ1-1. The CDR3 runs 14 residues. In germline, CDR1 is SGHVS, CDR2 FQNEAQ. CDR3 sequence: CASSFDSSNTEAFF.

The chain recombines TRBV29-1 with TRBJ1-3; absent DNA, TCRdb's TRBD1 call cannot be checked. The germline CDR1 and CDR2 sequences are SQVTM and ANQGSEA. This CDR3 has 13 residues. The CDR3 protein is CSAGQGTGNTIYF. Full variable domain (missing parts from reference TRBV29-1 and TRBJ1-3): SAVISQKPSRDICQRGTSLTIQCQVDSQVTMMFWYRQQPGQSLTLIATANQGSEATYESGFVIDKFPISRPNLTFSTLTVSNMSPEDSSIYLCSAGQGTGNTIYFGEGSWLTVV.

This rearrangement joins TRBV7-9 to TRBJ2-2. In germline, CDR1 is SEHNR, CDR2 FQNEAQ (reference sequence). The CDR3 has 19 residues. CDR3 sequence: CASSLALLTESPNTGELFF.

The genes are TRBV25-1 and TRBJ1-4; lacking DNA, the TRBD1 call made by TCRdb goes unchecked. The V gene's germline CDR1 is MGHDK and CDR2 SYGVNS. This CDR3 has 16 amino acids. CDR3 protein: CASSGPGQGVNEKLFF.

The V gene is TRBV27, the J gene TRBJ2-2; the D call from TCRdb, TRBD1, cannot be confirmed without DNA. Germline-derived CDR1 and CDR2 are MNHEY and SMNVEV (reference sequence). The CDR3 runs 14 residues. Here the CDR3 reads CASSLLQGGGELFF.

This chain joins TRBV20-1 and TRBJ2-2; TCRdb reports TRBD1, a call that lacks DNA to check it against. The germline gives CDR1 DFQATT, CDR2 SNEGSKA (reference sequence). The CDR3 runs to 14 residues. CDR3 in amino acids: CSARDRRYTGELFF.

The chain recombines TRBV29-1 with TRBJ2-3; the D gene TCRdb calls, TRBD1, cannot be checked with no DNA. The CDR3 extends over 13 amino acids. Per germline, CDR1 SQVTM and CDR2 ANQGSEA. The CDR3 loop reads CSVEGDRGRAQYF.

The J gene is TRBJ2-3, the V gene TRBV20-1; the TCRdb D gene call, TRBD2, has no DNA to confirm it. This CDR3 comprises 16 residues. Germline lookup yields CDR1 DFQATT and CDR2 SNEGSKA (reference sequence). This CDR3 reads CSAKRMAGDWEDTQYF.

The chain couples TRBV20-1 to TRBJ2-1. Germline CDR1 DFQATT, CDR2 SNEGSKA (reference sequence). The CDR3 extends over 16 amino acids. The CDR3 region is CSARDTGLNSYNEQFF.

V usage is TRBV7-2 and J usage is TRBJ1-5; TCRdb proposes TRBD1, but this gene call is untestable without DNA. The CDR3 is 14 amino acids. The germline CDR1 and CDR2 sequences are SGHTA and FQGNSA. The CDR3 here is CASSLGGSTQPQHF.

V is TRBV18 and J is TRBJ1-5. Germline V lookup: CDR1 KGHSH, CDR2 LQKENI. The CDR3 totals 14 residues. CDR3 residues: CASSPLDGDQPQHF.

The chain recombines TRBV6-4 with TRBJ2-2. Per the germline V gene, CDR1 is MRHNA and CDR2 is SNTAGT. This CDR3 is 13 amino acids long. CDR3 sequence: CASSDSDTGELFF.

The J gene is TRBJ2-7, the V gene TRBV27; TCRdb's D gene call, TRBD1, goes unchecked for lack of DNA. The germline gives CDR1 MNHEY, CDR2 SMNVEV (reference sequence). The CDR3 spans 14 residues. This chain's CDR3 is CASSFSPTAYEQYF.

The rearrangement joins TRBV6-4 to TRBJ2-1; the D call from TCRdb, TRBD2, cannot be confirmed without DNA. In germline, CDR1 is MRHNA, CDR2 SNTAGT. The CDR3 loop spans 15 amino acids. CDR3 region: CASSDGGGLVSEQFF.

The rearrangement joins TRBV28 to TRBJ1-5; with no DNA, the TCRdb D assignment of TRBD1 cannot be verified. The CDR3 extends over 16 amino acids. Germline-derived CDR1 and CDR2 are MDHEN and SYDVKM. CDR3 loop: CASSLRTGHSNQPQHF.

The genes are TRBV5-6 and TRBJ2-5; the TCRdb call, TRBD2, lacks DNA for checking. Germline CDR1 SGHDT, CDR2 YYEEEE. This CDR3 contains 20 residues. CDR3 sequence reads: CASSLEYPSGGPDGELAQYF.

The chain joins TRBV25-1 to TRBJ2-7. The CDR3 length is 11 residues. The germline gives CDR1 MGHDK, CDR2 SYGVNS. CDR3 in amino acids: CASSEGYEQYF.

This chain connects TRBV7-9 to TRBJ2-3. CDR3 size: 12 residues. Germline V gene data show CDR1 as SEHNR and CDR2 as FQNEAQ (reference sequence). The CDR3 loop is CASSFIADTQYF.

The rearrangement links TRBV4-2 to TRBJ2-7; TCRdb outputs TRBD1, but without DNA this stays unchecked. This CDR3 is 18 amino acids long. The germline gives CDR1 LGHNA, CDR2 YNFKEQ. The CDR3 loop reads CASSQERVARGQVYEQYF.

CDR3 amino acids: CASSLWGPSTDTQYF. V usage is TRBV28 and J usage is TRBJ2-3; TCRdb returns TRBD2, unconfirmable since there is no DNA. The CDR3 is made up of 15 amino acids. Germline CDR1 MDHEN, CDR2 SYDVKM.

The V gene is TRBV29-1, the J gene TRBJ2-2; TCRdb returns TRBD2, unconfirmable since there is no DNA. The CDR3 totals 15 residues. The germline CDR1 and CDR2 sequences are SQVTM and ANQGSEA. The CDR3 sequence is CSVVIAGFETGELFF.